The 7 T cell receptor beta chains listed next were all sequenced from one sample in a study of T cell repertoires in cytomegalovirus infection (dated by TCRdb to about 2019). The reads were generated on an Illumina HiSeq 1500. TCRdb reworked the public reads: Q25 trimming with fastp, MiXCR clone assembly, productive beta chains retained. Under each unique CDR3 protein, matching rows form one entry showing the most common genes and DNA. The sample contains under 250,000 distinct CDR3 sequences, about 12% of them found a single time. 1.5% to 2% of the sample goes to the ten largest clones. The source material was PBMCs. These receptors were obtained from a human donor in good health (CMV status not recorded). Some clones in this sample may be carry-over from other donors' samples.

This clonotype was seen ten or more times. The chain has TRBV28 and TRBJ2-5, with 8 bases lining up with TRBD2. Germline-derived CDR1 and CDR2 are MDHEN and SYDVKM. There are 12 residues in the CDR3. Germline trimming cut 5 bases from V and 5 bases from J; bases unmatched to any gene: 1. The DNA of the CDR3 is TGTGCCAGCAGTGGCGGGGGGGAGACCCAGTACTTC. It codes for CASSGGGETQYF.

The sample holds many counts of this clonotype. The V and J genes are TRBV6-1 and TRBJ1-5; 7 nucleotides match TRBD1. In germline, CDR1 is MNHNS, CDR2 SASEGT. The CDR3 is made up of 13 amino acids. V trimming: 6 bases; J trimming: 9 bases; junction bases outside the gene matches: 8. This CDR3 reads CASSQGQSWPQHF. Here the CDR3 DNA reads TGTGCCAGCAGCCAGGGACAGTCCTGGCCCCAGCATTTT.

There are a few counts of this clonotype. The CDR3 loop is CASSLNGHAYEQYF. The CDR3 nucleotides are TGTGCCAGCAGTTTAAATGGACACGCATACGAGCAGTACTTC. The chain couples TRBV28 to TRBJ2-7, with a tentative D call TRBD1 (5 bases). V lost 2 bases and J lost 4, with 12 bases in between. Looked up from germline, CDR1 is MDHEN and CDR2 is SYDVKM. CDR3 length: 14 residues.

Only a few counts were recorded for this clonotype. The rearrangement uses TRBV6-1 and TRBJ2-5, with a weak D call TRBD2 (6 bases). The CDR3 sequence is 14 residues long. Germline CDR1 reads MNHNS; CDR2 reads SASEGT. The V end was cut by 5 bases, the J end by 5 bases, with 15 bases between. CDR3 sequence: CASSYSASGETQYF. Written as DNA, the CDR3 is TGTGCCAGCAGTTATTCAGCGAGCGGGGAGACCCAGTACTTC.

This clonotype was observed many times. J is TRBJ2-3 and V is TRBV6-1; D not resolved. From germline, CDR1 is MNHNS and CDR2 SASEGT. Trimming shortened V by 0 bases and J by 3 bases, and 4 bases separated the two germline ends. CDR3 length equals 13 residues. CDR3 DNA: TGTGCCAGCAGTGAAGCGGAGACAGATACGCAGTATTTT. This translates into CASSEAETDTQYF.

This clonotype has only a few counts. CDR3 region: CSAMDRHTEAFF. The CDR3 bases are TGCAGCGCCATGGACAGACACACTGAAGCTTTCTTT. The rearrangement uses TRBV29-1 and TRBJ1-1, with TRBD1 as a possible D gene (6 bases). The CDR3 totals 12 residues. Germline V gene data show CDR1 as SQVTM and CDR2 as ANQGSEA. Trimming shortened V by 7 bases and J by 3 bases, and 12 bases separated the two germline ends.

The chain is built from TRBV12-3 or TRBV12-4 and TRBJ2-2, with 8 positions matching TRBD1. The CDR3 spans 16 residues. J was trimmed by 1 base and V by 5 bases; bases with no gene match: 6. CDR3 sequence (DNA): TGTGCCAGCAGTCCGCAGGACAGGGTGAACACCGGGGAGCTGTTTTTT. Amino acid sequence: CASSPQDRVNTGELFF.